What follows are 27 T cell receptor beta chains derived from one specimen sequenced in a study of cytomegalovirus exposure and HLA in healthy donors. 13 Jbeta primers and 60 Vbeta primers were used for the PCR. Clones were read by immunoSEQ multiplex PCR, and TCRdb kept only the in-frame ones, dropping some. The sample gives 150,000 to 200,000 clones, roughly 80% of which show up once; around 10% is in the top ten. The material sequenced was PBMCs. The receptor source for this set is a man aged 50 or older in good health and CMV-seropositive.

The chain uses TRBV9 and TRBJ1-4, with D unclear. V lost 2 bases to trimming and J lost 0 bases, with 8 bases between them. Germline CDR1 is SGDLS and CDR2 is YYNGEE. The CDR3 contains 15 residues. The CDR3 loop is CASSVTGTTNEKLFF. CDR3 sequence (DNA): TGTGCCAGCAGCGTGACGGGTACAACTAATGAAAAACTGTTTTTT. Full variable domain (missing parts from reference TRBV9 and TRBJ1-4): DSGVTQTPKHLITATGQRVTLRCSPRSGDLSVYWYQQSLDQGLQFLIQYYNGEERAKGNILERFSAQQFPDLHSELNLSSLELGDSALYFCASSVTGTTNEKLFFGSGTQLSVL.

V gene TRBV7-2 combines with J gene TRBJ2-3; D is possibly TRBD2 (6 bases). The CDR3 length is 15 residues. The germline gives CDR1 SGHTA, CDR2 FQGNSA. Trimming shortened V by 5 bases and J by 4 bases, and 16 bases separated the two germline ends. DNA for the CDR3: TGTGCCAGCAGCCAACCGGGACTGTTATCAGATACGCAGTATTTT. It yields the protein CASSQPGLLSDTQYF.

J is TRBJ2-7 and V is TRBV5-1, with D perhaps matching TRBD2 (6 bases). With 0 bases removed from V and 4 bases from J, the gap between germline ends came to 14 bases. CDR3 size: 15 residues. Germline-derived CDR1 and CDR2 are SGHRS and YFSETQ. The CDR3 nucleotides read TGCGCCAGCAGCTTGGTGGCAGGTGGGGGGTACGAGCAGTACTTC. Its translation is CASSLVAGGGYEQYF. The full variable domain, rest sourced from reference TRBV5-1 and TRBJ2-7, is KAGVTQTPRYLIKTRGQQVTLSCSPISGHRSVSWYQQTPGQGLQFLFEYFSETQRNKGNFPGRFSGRQFSNSRSEMNVSTLELGDSALYLCASSLVAGGGYEQYFGPGTRLTVT.

This clone was counted between two and nine times. This chain connects TRBV6-1 to TRBJ1-6; 7 nucleotides agree with TRBD1. The V segment lost 1 base and the J segment 6 bases; nucleotides outside the gene matches: 3. CDR1 MNHNS and CDR2 SASEGT come from the germline V gene. The CDR3 length is 15 residues. The CDR3 DNA reads TGTGCCAGCAGTGAAGGGCAGGGGGTTAATTCACCCCTCCACTTT. Translating it yields CASSEGQGVNSPLHF.

The V call is TRBV28, the J call TRBJ2-1, with 10 bases aligning to TRBD2. From germline, CDR1 is MDHEN and CDR2 SYDVKM. After removal of 5 bases from V and 5 bases from J, the junction contained 12 bases not matched to a gene. CDR3 length: 17 amino acids. In nucleotides, the CDR3 is TGTGCCAGCAGTAAGCCGGCTAGCGGGAGATACAACAATGAGCAGTTCTTC. Translated, it gives CASSKPASGRYNNEQFF. The whole variable domain, remainder taken from reference TRBV28 and TRBJ2-1, is DVKVTQSSRYLVKRTGEKVFLECVQDMDHENMFWYRQDPGLGLRLIYFSYDVKMKEKGDIPEGYSVSREKKERFSLILESASTNQTSMYLCASSKPASGRYNNEQFFGPGTRLTVL.

This sequence joins TRBV15 and TRBJ1-5, with a weak D call TRBD1 (6 bases). The CDR3 loop spans 15 amino acids. V shed 11 bases and J shed 1 base, with 18 bases lying between them. CDR1 is LNHNV, CDR2 YYDKDF, per germline (reference sequence). This chain's CDR3 is CAANQRRGSNQPQHF. The CDR3 DNA sequence: TGTGCCGCGAACCAGCGAAGGGGGAGCAATCAGCCCCAGCATTTT.

This chain uses TRBV5-5 with TRBJ1-5; the D gene is possibly TRBD1 (5 bases). The CDR3 is 14 amino acids. Germline loops: CDR1 SGHKS, CDR2 YYEKEE (reference sequence). The V end lost 6 bases, the J end lost 4 bases, and 14 bases lay between the germline ends. The CDR3 region has the DNA TGTGCCAGCACCCGGGGGGAGGGGAATCAGCCCCAGCATTTT. Translating gives CASTRGEGNQPQHF.

The V gene is TRBV7-9, the J gene TRBJ2-1, with 13 bases aligning to TRBD2. CDR3 length: 17 residues. Germline V gives CDR1 SEHNR, CDR2 FQNEAQ (reference sequence). The V gene end was trimmed by 4 bases and the J gene end by 0 bases; junction bases not matched to a gene: 3. The CDR3, as DNA: TGTGCCAGCAGCTCGACTAGCGGGGGGAGCTCCTACAATGAGCAGTTCTTC. Translation gives CASSSTSGGSSYNEQFF.

The chain has TRBV16 and TRBJ2-7; D possibly corresponds to TRBD1 (5 bases). V lost 1 base, J lost 5 bases, and 12 bases lay in between. This CDR3 is built from 14 residues. The germline gives CDR1 KGHSY, CDR2 FQNENV. The CDR3 DNA sequence: TGTGCCAGCAGCCAATTGCTACAGGTCGACGAGCAGTACTTC. This translates into CASSQLLQVDEQYF.

The V call is TRBV11-2, the J call TRBJ2-2; possibly TRBD1 for D (6 bases). This CDR3 region has 15 residues. Germline CDR1 is SGHAT and CDR2 is FQNNGV. Between the trimmed V and J ends, which lost 5 bases and 6 bases, there was a span of 16 bases. The CDR3 DNA reads TGTGCCAGCAGCATCTACTTACAGGGTGCCGGGGAGCTGTTTTTT. Residues: CASSIYLQGAGELFF.

This clone was recorded a few times. This rearrangement joins TRBV25-1 to TRBJ1-1; a possible D gene is TRBD1 (5 bases). Trimming pared 8 bases from V and 6 bases from J, leaving 19 bases between. Germline assignment: CDR1 MGHDK and CDR2 SYGVNS. This CDR3 comprises 14 residues. The CDR3 here is CASRRTRTGSEAFF. The DNA for the CDR3 is TGTGCCAGCCGCCGGACACGGACCGGCTCTGAAGCTTTCTTT.

The CDR3 DNA is TGTGCCAGCTCTGTTACAGGGCAACCTACCTACAATGAGCAGTTCTTC. This encodes CASSVTGQPTYNEQFF. The rearrangement links TRBV18 to TRBJ2-1; a possible D gene is TRBD1 (6 bases). CDR3 length equals 16 residues. Germline CDR1 and CDR2: KGHSH and LQKENI. Trimming pared 6 bases from V and 2 bases from J, leaving 17 bases between.

CDR3 coding DNA: TGTGCCAGCATAGCAGGGACCGGGGAGCTGTTTTTT. Its translation: CASIAGTGELFF. The V call is TRBV28, the J call TRBJ2-2; TRBD1 might be the D (5 bases). The CDR3 runs 12 residues. Trimming cost V 7 bases and J 5 bases, with 8 bases left between them. Germline CDR1 reads MDHEN; CDR2 reads SYDVKM.

This clone was seen only a few times. This chain connects TRBV5-6 to TRBJ1-1, with D possibly being TRBD1 (5 bases). This CDR3 is built from 16 residues. The V end was cut by 0 bases, the J end by 1 base, with 13 bases between. Germline V CDR1 and CDR2: SGHDT, YYEEEE. The chain's CDR3 is CASSLVSGQGNTEAFF. CDR3 sequence (DNA): TGTGCCAGCAGCTTGGTTAGCGGGCAGGGGAACACTGAAGCTTTCTTT.

This clone was seen once. The rearrangement links TRBV2 to TRBJ1-3; 8 bases map to TRBD1. Trimming took 6 bases from V and 4 from J; bases not matched to a gene: 5. The CDR3 runs to 14 residues. Germline V gives CDR1 SNHLY, CDR2 FYNNEI. This CDR3 is CASSGQGGGNTIYF. CDR3 DNA: TGTGCCAGCAGCGGACAGGGTGGGGGAAACACCATATATTTT.

The chain uses TRBV6-5 and TRBJ1-2; tentative D call: TRBD1 (5 bases). Germline V gene data show CDR1 as MNHEY and CDR2 as SVGAGI. This CDR3 region has 14 residues. Between the trimmed V and J ends, which lost 5 bases and 4 bases, there was a span of 14 bases. DNA for the CDR3: TGTGCCAGCAGTCCAGACAGAAACAGCTATGGCTACACCTTC. It is translated as CASSPDRNSYGYTF.

The J gene is TRBJ2-5, the V gene TRBV27; the match to TRBD2 covers 9 bases. Germline CDR1 and CDR2: MNHEY and SMNVEV (reference sequence). The CDR3 spans 14 residues. The V and J ends lost 4 bases and 5 bases, in that order; junction bases with no gene match: 5. Here the CDR3 DNA reads TGTGCCAGCAGTTCCATTCTAGCGGGGGAGACCCAGTACTTC. Translating it yields CASSSILAGETQYF.

This clone has a handful of counts. The chain employs TRBV27 and TRBJ1-1; D uncertain. V was trimmed by 6 bases and J by 3 bases, leaving 5 bases between them. Germline loops: CDR1 MNHEY, CDR2 SMNVEV (reference sequence). The CDR3 is 11 amino acids. CDR3 in DNA: TGTGCCAGCAGCGGGGACACTGAAGCTTTCTTT. Translation: CASSGDTEAFF.

V is TRBV19 and J is TRBJ1-4, with a tentative D call TRBD1 (5 bases). Germline CDR1 LNHDA, CDR2 SQIVND (reference sequence). This CDR3 is built from 12 residues. The V and J ends lost 7 bases and 10 bases respectively, with 13 bases between them. In DNA form, the CDR3 reads TGTGCCAGTACCCTCAGGGAGGGAAAACTGTTTTTT. It encodes CASTLREGKLFF.

The chain is built from TRBV30 and TRBJ1-4; 10 bases are shared with TRBD1. Germline V CDR1 and CDR2: GTSNPN, SVGIG (reference sequence). Trimming removed 3 bases from V and 5 bases from J; junction bases left unmatched: 15. CDR3 length: 18 residues. CDR3 loop: CAWSVSYSPGQGNEKLFF. The CDR3 bases are TGTGCCTGGAGCGTATCCTACTCTCCGGGACAGGGGAATGAAAAACTGTTTTTT.

CDR3: CASSPRGLAGPAPYNEQFF. Here the CDR3 DNA reads TGTGCCAGCAGTCCTAGGGGGCTAGCGGGACCGGCCCCCTACAATGAGCAGTTCTTC. This chain links TRBV27 with TRBJ2-1, with 9 positions matching TRBD2. The V segment lost 5 bases and the J segment 2 bases; nucleotides outside the gene matches: 16. The germline gives CDR1 MNHEY, CDR2 SMNVEV (reference sequence). This CDR3 comprises 19 residues.

The J gene is TRBJ2-2, the V gene TRBV11-3; 8 bases are shared with TRBD1. Germline lookup yields CDR1 SGHNT and CDR2 YENEEA. With 6 bases clipped from V and 7 bases from J, the junction kept 10 bases outside the gene matches. The CDR3 contains 15 residues. CDR3 sequence (DNA): TGTGCCAGCAGACCTGGACAGGGTTCGAGCGGGGAGCTGTTTTTT. Translation gives CASRPGQGSSGELFF.

This sequence joins TRBV28 and TRBJ1-1; D gene uncertain. The CDR3 has 11 residues. Per the germline V gene, CDR1 is MDHEN and CDR2 is SYDVKM. V was pared by 8 bases and J by 5 bases, with 9 bases between. CDR3 nucleotides: TGTGCCAGCCTAGTTCGGACTGAAGCTTTCTTT. Translation: CASLVRTEAFF.

The chain joins TRBV13 to TRBJ2-7; D possibly corresponds to TRBD2 (5 bases). Per the germline V gene, CDR1 is PRHDT and CDR2 is FYEKMQ (reference sequence). The CDR3 is 15 amino acids. V dropped 0 bases and J dropped 0 bases, with 9 bases sitting between them. CDR3 in DNA: TGTGCCAGCAGCTTAGGCCGGGGTGTCTCCTACGAGCAGTACTTC. Translating gives CASSLGRGVSYEQYF.

A single count supports this clone. The chain recombines TRBV28 with TRBJ2-1; D call uncertain. CDR1 is MDHEN, CDR2 SYDVKM, per germline. The CDR3 has 14 residues. The CDR3 DNA sequence: TGTGGAGAGTCCGCGAATCGGGTCTACAATGAGCAGTTCTTC. As protein: CGESANRVYNEQFF.

The sample holds a few counts of this clone. The chain carries TRBV28 and TRBJ1-1, with D possibly being TRBD1 (5 bases). CDR3 length: 13 amino acids. Germline CDR1 is MDHEN and CDR2 is SYDVKM. Trimming shortened V by 7 bases and J by 5 bases, and 14 bases separated the two germline ends. The CDR3: CASIKPGGTEAFF. The CDR3 coding sequence is TGTGCCAGCATTAAACCGGGGGGGACTGAAGCTTTCTTT.

The genes are TRBV30 and TRBJ1-2; a possible D gene is TRBD1 (6 bases). V lost 0 bases and J lost 6, with 14 bases in between. The CDR3 has 14 residues. Germline CDR1 and CDR2: GTSNPN and SVGIG (reference sequence). The CDR3 nucleotides read TGTGCCTGGAGTGTACTTAGGGCAGGGGATGGCTACACCTTC. Protein product: CAWSVLRAGDGYTF.